This T cell receptor (beta chain) comes out of a study of blood T cell repertoires in COVID-19. Overall study: The analysed material was cDNA or gDNA that came from T cells, B-cell-depleted T cells, or PBMCs.

TCRdb's table, derived via immunoSEQ multiplex PCR, lists solely in-frame clones and lacks some. Of about 160,000 clones listed, around 90% were seen once; the top ten hold approximately 2%. V was shortened by 0 bases and J by 2 bases, with 9 bases between the two germline ends. The CDR3 contains 15 residues. Germline CDR1 SGHVS, CDR2 FQNEAQ. The J gene is TRBJ2-3, the V gene TRBV7-8; no clear D gene. This TCR was sampled from a man in his late teens or twenties with acute or convalescent COVID-19. The material sequenced was peripheral blood. The CDR3 sequence is CASSLAQYTTDTQYF. The CDR3, as DNA: TGTGCCAGCAGCTTAGCACAGTATACCACAGATACGCAGTATTTT.